These 9 T cell receptor beta chains were all obtained from the same sample, sequenced in a study of blood T cell repertoires in COVID-19. Profiled with immunoSEQ multiplex PCR; TCRdb holds only in-frame clones, not every one. The sample contains about 220,000 clones, around 81% of which appear only once. Sequencing was carried out using peripheral blood. The receptor set was obtained from a human donor in a cohort sampled during active COVID-19.

The chain combines TRBV2 with TRBJ1-6; 7 nucleotides line up with TRBD1. Trimming removed 4 bases from V and 7 bases from J; junction bases left unmatched: 4. The germline gives CDR1 SNHLY, CDR2 FYNNEI. The CDR3 has 14 residues. The chain's CDR3 is CASSVTGWNSPLHF. The CDR3 bases are TGTGCCAGCAGTGTGACAGGGTGGAATTCACCCCTCCACTTT.

CDR3 region: CASSPSGGHHGYTF. The CDR3 nucleotides read TGTGCCAGCTCCCCCTCGGGCGGACACCATGGCTACACCTTC. The V call is TRBV28, the J call TRBJ1-2, with a weak D call TRBD1 (5 bases). CDR1 is MDHEN, CDR2 SYDVKM, per germline. The V gene lost 8 bases and the J gene lost 6 bases, with 19 bases spanning the gap. The CDR3 sequence is 14 residues long.

This clone was seen repeatedly, ten times or more. This chain links TRBV28 with TRBJ2-7; D remains ambiguous. The CDR3 extends over 11 amino acids. V lost 6 bases, J lost 5 bases, and 8 bases lay in between. CDR1 MDHEN and CDR2 SYDVKM come from the germline V gene. CDR3 loop: CASSPLNEQYF. The CDR3 nucleotides read TGTGCCAGCAGCCCCCTAAACGAGCAGTACTTC.

Details on this clone: A junction end diverges from the germline sequence, so it may reflect a read error. V usage is TRBV15 and J usage is TRBJ1-4; D uncertain. In germline, CDR1 is LNHNV, CDR2 YYDKDF (reference sequence). This CDR3 has 13 residues. The CDR3 DNA sequence: TGTGCCACCAGCATCTACCAAAATGGAAAACTGTTTTTT. Encoded protein: CATSIYQNGKLFF.

The chain joins TRBV7-2 to TRBJ1-1; 8 bases line up with TRBD1. Germline lookup yields CDR1 SGHTA and CDR2 FQGNSA. The CDR3 extends over 15 amino acids. V was clipped by 3 bases and J by 5 bases; unmatched bases: 8. The CDR3 region is CASSLSPGGWTEAFF. The CDR3 DNA is TGTGCCAGCAGCTTGTCACCAGGGGGCTGGACTGAAGCTTTCTTT.

The chain recombines TRBV4-3 with TRBJ1-1; no clear D gene. CDR3 length equals 16 residues. Trimming pared 1 base from V and 5 bases from J, leaving 17 bases between. The germline CDR1 and CDR2 sequences are LGHNA and YSLEER. The CDR3 DNA reads as TGCGCCAGCAGCCAAGGAGGCGGCGGAGAAGTGACTGAAGCTTTCTTT. Residues: CASSQGGGGEVTEAFF.

This clone came up once. The chain recombines TRBV19 with TRBJ2-1; D perhaps matches TRBD2 (6 bases). Trimming took off 5 bases at V and 4 bases at J, with 15 bases between the two ends. Germline V gives CDR1 LNHDA, CDR2 SQIVND (reference sequence). This CDR3 contains 15 residues. This CDR3 is CASSVSGTLYNEQFF. In DNA form, the CDR3 reads TGTGCCAGTAGTGTCTCCGGGACTCTATACAATGAGCAGTTCTTC. The entire variable domain, with the rest obtained from reference TRBV19 and TRBJ2-1, is as follows: DGGITQSPKYLFRKEGQNVTLSCEQNLNHDAMYWYRQDPGQGLRLIYYSQIVNDFQKGDIAEGYSVSREKKESFPLTVTSAQKNPTAFYLCASSVSGTLYNEQFFGPGTRLTVL.

The chain links TRBV2 to TRBJ1-2, with D maybe TRBD1 (5 bases). V lost 6 bases and J lost 3, with 14 bases in between. CDR3 length: 14 residues. Per germline, CDR1 SNHLY and CDR2 FYNNEI. The CDR3 region is CASRYLQGDYGYTF. Written as DNA, the CDR3 is TGTGCCAGCAGGTACCTGCAGGGCGACTATGGCTACACCTTC. The whole variable domain, filled in from reference TRBV2 and TRBJ1-2, reads EPEVTQTPSHQVTQMGQEVILRCVPISNHLYFYWYRQILGQKVEFLVSFYNNEISEKSEIFDDQFSVERPDGSNFTLKIRSTKLEDSAMYFCASRYLQGDYGYTFGSGTRLTVV.

The J gene is TRBJ1-6, the V gene TRBV19; D is unresolved. Trimming removed 6 bases from V and 7 bases from J, with 16 bases in between. The CDR3 has 15 amino acids. The V gene's germline CDR1 is LNHDA and CDR2 SQIVND (reference sequence). In DNA, the CDR3 is TGTGCCAGTAGATCGCCGGGAGGGTCCAATTCACCCCTCCACTTT. Translated, it gives CASRSPGGSNSPLHF.